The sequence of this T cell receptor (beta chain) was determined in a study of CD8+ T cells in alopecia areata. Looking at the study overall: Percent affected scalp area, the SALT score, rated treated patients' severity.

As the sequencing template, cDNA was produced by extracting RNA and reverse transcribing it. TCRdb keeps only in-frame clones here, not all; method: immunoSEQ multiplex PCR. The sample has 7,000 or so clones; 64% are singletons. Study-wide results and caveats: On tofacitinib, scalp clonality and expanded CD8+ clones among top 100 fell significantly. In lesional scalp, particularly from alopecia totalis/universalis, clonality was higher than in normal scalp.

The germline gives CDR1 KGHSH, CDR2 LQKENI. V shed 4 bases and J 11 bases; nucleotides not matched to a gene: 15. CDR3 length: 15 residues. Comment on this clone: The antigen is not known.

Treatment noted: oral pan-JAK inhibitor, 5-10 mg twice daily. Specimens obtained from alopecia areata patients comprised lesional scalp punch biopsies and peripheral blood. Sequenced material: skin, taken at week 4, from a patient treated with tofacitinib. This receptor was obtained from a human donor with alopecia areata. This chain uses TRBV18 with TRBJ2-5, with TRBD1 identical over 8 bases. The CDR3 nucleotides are TGTGCCAGCTCACTGGAACAGGGGGTAATTATGGAGCAGTACTTC. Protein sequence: CASSLEQGVIMEQYF.